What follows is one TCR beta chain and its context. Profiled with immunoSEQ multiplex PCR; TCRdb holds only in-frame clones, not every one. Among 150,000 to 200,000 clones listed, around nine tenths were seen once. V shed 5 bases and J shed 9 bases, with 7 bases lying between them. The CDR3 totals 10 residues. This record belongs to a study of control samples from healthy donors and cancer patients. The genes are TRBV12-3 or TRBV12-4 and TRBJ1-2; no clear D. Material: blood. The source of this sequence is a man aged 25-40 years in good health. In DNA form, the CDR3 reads TGTGCCAGCAGTAAAGGAAGCTACACCTTC. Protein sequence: CASSKGSYTF.